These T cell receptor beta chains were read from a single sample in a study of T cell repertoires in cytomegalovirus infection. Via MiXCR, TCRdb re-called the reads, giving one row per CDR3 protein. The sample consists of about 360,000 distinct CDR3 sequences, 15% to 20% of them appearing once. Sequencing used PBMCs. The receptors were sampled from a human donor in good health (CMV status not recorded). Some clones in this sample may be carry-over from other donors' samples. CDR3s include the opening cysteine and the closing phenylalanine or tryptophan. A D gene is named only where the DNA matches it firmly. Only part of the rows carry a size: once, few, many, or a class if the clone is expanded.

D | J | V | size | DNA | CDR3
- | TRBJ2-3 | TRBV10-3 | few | TGTGCCATCAGTGAGGTGGTAACGCAGTATTTT | CAISEVVTQYF
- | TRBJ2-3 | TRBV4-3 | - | TGCGCCAGCAGCCAGGAAACTAGCCCGGGAGTGGATACGCAGTATTTT | CASSQETSPGVDTQYF
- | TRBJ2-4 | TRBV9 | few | TGTGCCAGCAGCGTAGACGCCAAAAACATTCAGTACTTC | CASSVDAKNIQYF
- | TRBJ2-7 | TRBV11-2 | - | TGTGCCAGCAGCTTAGTATCCCCCCTAAGCCGGGGTCGCCACGAGCAGTACTTC | CASSLVSPLSRGRHEQYF
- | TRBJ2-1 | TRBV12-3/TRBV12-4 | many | TGTGCCAGCACCCTTGGCGGGACAGATAATGAGCAGTTCTTC | CASTLGGTDNEQFF
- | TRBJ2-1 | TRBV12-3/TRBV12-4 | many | TGTGCCAGCAACAGACTCAAGGGTGACAGTGAGCAGTTCTTC | CASNRLKGDSEQFF
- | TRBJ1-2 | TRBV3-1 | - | TGTGCCAGCAGCCAAGATGTTACGGGGGCGCACCAATATGGCTACACCTTC | CASSQDVTGAHQYGYTF
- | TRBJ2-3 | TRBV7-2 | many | TGTGCCAGCAGCCCCCCGCGGGGAGCCGCCGGAGATACGCAGTATTTT | CASSPPRGAAGDTQYF
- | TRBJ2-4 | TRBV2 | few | TGTGCCAGCAGGAGGGAGCTAGCCAAAAACATTCAGTACTTC | CASRRELAKNIQYF
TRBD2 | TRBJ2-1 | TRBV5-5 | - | TGTGCCAGCAGCTTGGGTGCTAGCGGGGAATACAATGAGCAGTTCTTC | CASSLGASGEYNEQFF
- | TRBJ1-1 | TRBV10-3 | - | TGTGCCATCAGTGAGCGGACCGACACTGAAGCTTTCTTT | CAISERTDTEAFF
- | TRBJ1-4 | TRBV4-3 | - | TGCGCCAGCAGCCAGGGGAAGGGTAATGAAAAACTGTTTTTT | CASSQGKGNEKLFF
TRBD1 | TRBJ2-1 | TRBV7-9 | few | TGTGCCAGCAGCTGGACAGGGTCATGGGCCGATGAGCAGTTCTTC | CASSWTGSWADEQFF
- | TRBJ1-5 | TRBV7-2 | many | TGTGCCAGCAGCTTAATCCTAGACCAGCCCCAGCATTTT | CASSLILDQPQHF
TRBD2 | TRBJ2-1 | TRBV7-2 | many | TGTGCCAGCAGCTTAGTAGCGGGGGCTTCCTACAATGAGCAGTTCTTC | CASSLVAGASYNEQFF
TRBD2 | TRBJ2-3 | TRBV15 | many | TGTGCCACCAGCAGAGTAGCGGGAGGGGGGGCAGATACGCAGTATTTT | CATSRVAGGGADTQYF
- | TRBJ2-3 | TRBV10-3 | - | TGTGCCATCAGGACTCGGCTAGCCCAACATCCGCAGTATTTT | CAIRTRLAQHPQYF
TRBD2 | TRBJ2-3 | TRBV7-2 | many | TGTGCCAGCAGCTTACGGGGGGAGGCCACAGATACGCAGTATTTT | CASSLRGEATDTQYF
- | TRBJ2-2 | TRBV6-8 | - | TGTGCCAGCAGTTACGGCGGGCCGACCGGGGAGCTGTTTTTT | CASSYGGPTGELFF
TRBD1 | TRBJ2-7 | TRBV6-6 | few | TGTGCCAGCAGTCCGGGACAGGGATCCGAGCAGTACTTC | CASSPGQGSEQYF
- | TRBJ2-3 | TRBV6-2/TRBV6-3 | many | TGTGCCAGCAGTACGGGACTCCTCGCAGATACGCAGTATTTT | CASSTGLLADTQYF
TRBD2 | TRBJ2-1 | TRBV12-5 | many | TGTGCTAGTTGGGGAGGGAATGAGCAGTTCTTC | CASWGGNEQFF
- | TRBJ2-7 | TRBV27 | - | TGTGCCAGCAGTTTCCTGAACAGCTACGAGCAGTACTTC | CASSFLNSYEQYF
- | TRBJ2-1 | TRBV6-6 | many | TGTGCCAGCAGTCCCCACGGAGCGGACTCCTACAATGAGCAGTTCTTC | CASSPHGADSYNEQFF
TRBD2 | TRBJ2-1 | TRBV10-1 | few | TGCGCCAGCAGTGAGACTAGCGGGGTCAATGAGCAGTTCTTC | CASSETSGVNEQFF
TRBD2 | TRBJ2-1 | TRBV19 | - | TGTGCCAGTAGTATCACGGGACTAGCGGACAATGAGCAGTTCTTC | CASSITGLADNEQFF
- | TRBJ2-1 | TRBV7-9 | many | TGTGCCAGCAGCATATACAATGAGCAGTTCTTC | CASSIYNEQFF
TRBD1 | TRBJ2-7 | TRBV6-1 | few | TGTGCCAGCGTCCCGGGACAGTTTTCTACCTACGAGCAGTACTTC | CASVPGQFSTYEQYF
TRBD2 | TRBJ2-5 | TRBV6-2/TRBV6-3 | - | TGTGCCAGCAGTTACTCGGTAGCGGGAGGGCCGTCTCGGGAGACCCAGTACTTC | CASSYSVAGGPSRETQYF
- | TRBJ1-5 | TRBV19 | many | TGTGCCAGTAGTATCGGACGAGGAGGGGGCAATCAGCCCCAGCATTTT | CASSIGRGGGNQPQHF
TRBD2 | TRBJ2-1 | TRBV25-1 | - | TGTGCCAGCAGACGGGGGGGCGGGTCCCTCTCCTACAATGAGCAGTTCTTC | CASRRGGGSLSYNEQFF
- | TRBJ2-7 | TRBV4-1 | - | TGCGCCAGCAGCCAAGATCGTACCTACGAGCAGTACTTC | CASSQDRTYEQYF
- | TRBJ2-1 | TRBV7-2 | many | TGTGCCAGCAGCCCCCGCCCCATAAGGTCGGGGTACAATGAGCAGTTCTTC | CASSPRPIRSGYNEQFF
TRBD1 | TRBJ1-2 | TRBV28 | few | TGTGCCAGCAGTACACCACAGGGGAGGTACACCTTC | CASSTPQGRYTF
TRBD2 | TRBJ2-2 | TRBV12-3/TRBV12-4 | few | TGTGCCAGCAGTAGCGGGGGGGTATCGGGGACCGGGGAGCTGTTTTTT | CASSSGGVSGTGELFF
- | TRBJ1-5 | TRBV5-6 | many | TGTGCCAGCAGCTTGGTCGGACAGCCGGGCAATCAGCCCCAGCATTTT | CASSLVGQPGNQPQHF
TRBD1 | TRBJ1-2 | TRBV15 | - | TGTGCCACCAGCAGAGGACAGGGGGTTGCTTACTACACCTTC | CATSRGQGVAYYTF
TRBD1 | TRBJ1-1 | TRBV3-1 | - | TGTGCCAGCAGCCACCCCCTTTCTTCGACAGGGGAAGCTTTCTTT | CASSHPLSSTGEAFF
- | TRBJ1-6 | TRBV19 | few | TGTGCCAGTAGTGATCCGGATTCACCCCTCCACTTT | CASSDPDSPLHF
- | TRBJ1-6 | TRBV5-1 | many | TGCGCCAGCAGCACCGACGGACGGAATTCACCCCTCCACTTT | CASSTDGRNSPLHF
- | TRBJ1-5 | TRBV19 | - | TGTGCCAGTAGTATTCAGGATACGATCCAGCCCCAGCATTTT | CASSIQDTIQPQHF
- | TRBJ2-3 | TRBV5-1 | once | TGCGCCAGCAGCCCGTATCAAGGCACAGATACGCAGTATTTT | CASSPYQGTDTQYF
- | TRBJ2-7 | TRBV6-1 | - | TGTGCCAGCAGTTTACTAGGAGGGTTTAGGTACGAGCAGTACTTC | CASSLLGGFRYEQYF
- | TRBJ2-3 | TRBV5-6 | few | TGTGCCAGCAGTAACAGGGTGGCGACAGATACGCAGTATTTT | CASSNRVATDTQYF
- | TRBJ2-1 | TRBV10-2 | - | TGCGCCAGCAGAGGAGGGGGCGAGCAGTTCTTC | CASRGGGEQFF